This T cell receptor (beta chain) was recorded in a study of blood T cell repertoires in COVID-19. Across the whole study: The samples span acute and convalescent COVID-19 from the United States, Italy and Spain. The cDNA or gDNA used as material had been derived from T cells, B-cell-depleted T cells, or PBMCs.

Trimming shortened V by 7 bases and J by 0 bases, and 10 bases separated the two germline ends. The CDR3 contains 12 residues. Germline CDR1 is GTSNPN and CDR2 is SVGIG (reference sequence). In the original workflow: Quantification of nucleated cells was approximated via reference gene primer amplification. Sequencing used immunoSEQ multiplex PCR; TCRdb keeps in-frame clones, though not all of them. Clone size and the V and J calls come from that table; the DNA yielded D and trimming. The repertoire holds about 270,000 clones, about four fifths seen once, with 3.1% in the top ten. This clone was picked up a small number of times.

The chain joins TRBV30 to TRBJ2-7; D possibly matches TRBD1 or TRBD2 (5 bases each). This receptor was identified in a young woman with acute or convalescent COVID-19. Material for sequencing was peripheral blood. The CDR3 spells CALGESSYEQYF. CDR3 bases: TGTGCCTTGGGGGAGAGCTCCTACGAGCAGTACTTC.